The 20 T cell receptor beta chains below all came from one sample that was sequenced in a study of OX40 agonist ivuxolimab in advanced cancers. Generated by immunoSEQ multiplex PCR, the TCRdb table keeps only in-frame clones and is missing some. The sample lists tens of thousands of clones, 70% to 80% occurring once. Sequencing used CD4+ or CD8+ T cells sorted from blood, obtained in a trial of the OX40 agonist ivuxolimab. These receptors originate from an adult with an advanced solid tumor such as melanoma, head and neck, liver or kidney cancer.

The J gene is TRBJ1-2, the V gene TRBV6-1; D call uncertain. The CDR3 has 12 residues. V shed 5 bases and J shed 3 bases, with 7 bases lying between them. CDR1 is MNHNS, CDR2 SASEGT, per germline. The CDR3 DNA sequence: TGTGCCAGCAGTTATACAGACTATGGCTACACCTTC. Translation gives CASSYTDYGYTF.

The chain couples TRBV6-5 to TRBJ2-2; no definite D call. Germline V gene lookup returns CDR1 MNHEY and CDR2 SVGAGI. Trimming took 0 bases from V and 2 from J, leaving 7 bases between them. The length of the CDR3 is 15 residues. In DNA form, the CDR3 reads TGTGCCAGCAGTTACTCGATAATAAACACCGGGGAGCTGTTTTTT. Translated, it gives CASSYSIINTGELFF.

This chain joins TRBV2 and TRBJ1-2; possibly TRBD1 for D (6 bases). Germline lookup yields CDR1 SNHLY and CDR2 FYNNEI. This CDR3 comprises 12 residues. V shed 6 bases and J shed 7 bases, with 12 bases lying between them. The CDR3 nucleotides read TGTGCCAGCAGGCGCGGGGGGCTTGGCTACACCTTC. It translates to CASRRGGLGYTF.

The V gene is TRBV7-2, the J gene TRBJ1-2; 7 bases map to TRBD1. V shed 5 bases and J 8 bases; nucleotides not matched to a gene: 8. This CDR3 is built from 13 residues. Germline CDR1 is SGHTA and CDR2 is FQGNSA. The CDR3 DNA reads TGTGCCAGCAGCCCTGGGAGGGGGCTAGGCTACACCTTC. Translated, it gives CASSPGRGLGYTF.

This CDR3 is CASSSSGLRSYEQYF. For the CDR3, the DNA is TGCGCCAGCAGCTCCTCCGGGCTCCGCTCCTACGAGCAGTACTTC. The chain employs TRBV5-1 and TRBJ2-7; D gene ambiguous. This CDR3 is 15 amino acids long. Germline lookup yields CDR1 SGHRS and CDR2 YFSETQ. Trimming removed 3 bases from V and 0 bases from J, with 13 bases in between.

On this clone itself: A read error may account for a junction end that differs from germline. This chain uses TRBV29-1 with TRBJ2-7, with D hard to call. Per the germline V gene, CDR1 is SQVTM and CDR2 is ANQGSEA. CDR3 length: 13 amino acids. CDR3 bases: TGCAGCGTTGAAGGTCAGCACTCCTCCGAGCAGTACTTC. Encoded protein: CSVEGQHSSEQYF.

This clone ranks as medium-sized (0.01 to 0.1%). The genes are TRBV19 and TRBJ2-2; 9 nucleotides agree with TRBD2. The CDR3 spans 14 residues. With V trimmed by 8 bases and J by 4 bases, 5 bases remained unmatched. CDR1 and CDR2 from the germline V gene are LNHDA and SQIVND (reference sequence). CDR3 residues: CASFLAGSTGELFF. In nucleotides, the CDR3 is TGTGCCAGTTTCCTAGCGGGATCCACCGGGGAGCTGTTTTTT.

The chain couples TRBV6-1 to TRBJ1-2, with no clear D. Germline CDR1 MNHNS, CDR2 SASEGT. V lost 7 bases, J lost 4 bases, and 13 bases lay in between. The CDR3 spans 13 residues. CDR3 in amino acids: CASMETYRYGYTF. The DNA for the CDR3 is TGTGCCAGCATGGAAACGTATCGCTATGGCTACACCTTC.

By sample fraction, this clone is medium-sized. This rearrangement joins TRBV5-1 to TRBJ2-7, with D tentatively TRBD1 or TRBD2 (5 bases each). The CDR3 sequence is 14 residues long. The germline V and J ends were trimmed by 4 bases and 7 bases, with 18 bases remaining between them. The germline gives CDR1 SGHRS, CDR2 YFSETQ. CDR3 in DNA: TGCGCCAGCAGCCAACCGGGACGGGCTCGTGAGCAGTACTTC. It codes for CASSQPGRAREQYF.

The V and J genes are TRBV21-1 and TRBJ1-2. TRBV21-1 is assigned pseudogene status. The CDR3 has 15 amino acids. The CDR3 DNA follows: TGTGCCAGCAGCGCAAACGACCGGGCAGACTATGGCTACACCTTC. Translating gives CASSANDRADYGYTF.

This chain connects TRBV27 to TRBJ1-3; D is undetermined. The germline CDR1 and CDR2 sequences are MNHEY and SMNVEV (reference sequence). CDR3 length: 15 residues. V was pared by 2 bases and J by 0 bases, with 8 bases between. CDR3 residues: CASSLGRSSGNTIYF. The CDR3 DNA sequence: TGTGCCAGCAGTTTAGGAAGGAGCTCTGGAAACACCATATATTTT.

V is TRBV6-5 and J is TRBJ2-7; D gene unclear. The CDR3 contains 13 residues. CDR1 MNHEY and CDR2 SVGAGI come from the germline V gene. Trimming stripped 5 bases from V and 2 bases from J, with 10 bases between. As DNA, the CDR3 is TGTGCCAGCAGTCCCAATGGCCCCTACGAGCAGTACTTC. Its protein product is CASSPNGPYEQYF.

This clone has only one observation. This chain links TRBV6-5 with TRBJ1-5, with 7 bases identical to TRBD1. The CDR3 consists of 14 residues. Germline V gene sequence: CDR1 MNHEY, CDR2 SVGAGI. V lost 7 bases to trimming and J lost 1 base; unmatched junction nucleotides: 4. This chain's CDR3 is CASTDRVSNQPQHF. The CDR3, as DNA: TGTGCCAGCACCGACAGGGTAAGCAATCAGCCCCAGCATTTT.

This clone has more than one count but fewer than ten. J is TRBJ2-6 and V is TRBV21-1. TRBV21-1 is recorded as a pseudogene. The CDR3 has 18 residues. CDR3 residues: CASSKSPGAVAGANVLTF. As DNA, the CDR3 is TGTGCCAGCAGCAAATCCCCGGGGGCCGTGGCAGGGGCCAACGTCCTGACTTTC.

The chain has TRBV6-9 and TRBJ1-2; D is possibly TRBD1 (5 bases). The germline V and J ends were trimmed by 3 bases and 5 bases, with 10 bases remaining between them. Germline V gives CDR1 MNHGY, CDR2 SVAAGI. The CDR3 runs to 13 residues. CDR3 nucleotides: TGTGCCAGCAGTTACTCGAGACAGTATGGCTACACCTTC. Its translation: CASSYSRQYGYTF.

The chain links TRBV6-6 to TRBJ1-5; 8 bases fit TRBD1. The CDR3 extends over 13 amino acids. Trimming at V came to 6 bases and at J to 6 bases, leaving 4 bases not matched to a gene. CDR1 and CDR2 (germline): MNHNY, SVGAGI (reference sequence). CDR3: CASSPGGTQPQHF. The CDR3 nucleotides are TGTGCCAGCAGCCCAGGGGGCACTCAGCCCCAGCATTTT.

A remark on this clone: The sample holds other DNA sequences that translate to the same CDR3. This sequence joins TRBV2 and TRBJ2-3; D remains ambiguous. The CDR3 has 15 amino acids. Trimming removed 6 bases at V and 1 base at J, with 14 bases between. Germline lookup yields CDR1 SNHLY and CDR2 FYNNEI. This chain's CDR3 is CASSPGIGGTDTQYF. Here the CDR3 DNA reads TGTGCCAGCAGCCCTGGGATAGGAGGCACAGATACGCAGTATTTT.

V usage is TRBV19 and J usage is TRBJ2-5, with TRBD2 matching 8 bases. The V gene end was trimmed by 3 bases and the J gene end by 7 bases; junction bases not matched to a gene: 10. Germline V gene sequence: CDR1 LNHDA, CDR2 SQIVND (reference sequence). The CDR3 length is 15 residues. For the CDR3, the DNA is TGTGCCAGTAGTATCGGAGTAGCGGGGTACGTGACCCAGTACTTC. This codes for CASSIGVAGYVTQYF.

The CDR3, as DNA: TGTGCCACCAGCAGAGATCTGGGAAGGATTAATCAGCCCCAGCATTTT. Translating gives CATSRDLGRINQPQHF. The chain employs TRBV15 and TRBJ1-5; D is ambiguous. The germline V and J ends were trimmed by 0 bases and 4 bases, with 13 bases remaining between them. The CDR3 is 16 residues long. Germline CDR1 reads LNHNV; CDR2 reads YYDKDF (reference sequence).

V is TRBV15 and J is TRBJ1-1, with D maybe TRBD1 (6 bases). The V end lost 1 base, the J end lost 11 bases, and 17 bases lay between the germline ends. CDR3 length equals 14 residues. Germline lookup yields CDR1 LNHNV and CDR2 YYDKDF (reference sequence). CDR3 in amino acids: CATSRGGPEVVAFF. The CDR3 DNA sequence: TGTGCCACCAGCAGAGGGGGGCCCGAGGTTGTGGCTTTCTTT.